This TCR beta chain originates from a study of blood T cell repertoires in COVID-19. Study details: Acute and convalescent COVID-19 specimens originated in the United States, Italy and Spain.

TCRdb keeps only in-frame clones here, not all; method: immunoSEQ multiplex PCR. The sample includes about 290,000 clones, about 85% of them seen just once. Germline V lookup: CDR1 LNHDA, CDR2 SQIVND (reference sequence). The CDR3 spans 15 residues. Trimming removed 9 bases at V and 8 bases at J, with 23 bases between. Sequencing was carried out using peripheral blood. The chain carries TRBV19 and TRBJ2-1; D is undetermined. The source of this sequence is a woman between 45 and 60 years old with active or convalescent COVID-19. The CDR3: CASTPDTAGLYEQFF. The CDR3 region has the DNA TGTGCCAGCACCCCCGACACGGCCGGTTTGTATGAGCAGTTCTTC.